These 9 T cell receptor beta chains were sequenced from one sample in a study of blood T cell repertoires in COVID-19. The table came from immunoSEQ multiplex PCR; TCRdb's copy has only in-frame clones and leaves some out. The sample holds some 200,000 clones, approximately 89% seen once. The sequenced material came from peripheral blood. The receptors were sampled from a man aged 40-50 years with active or convalescent COVID-19.

The chain is built from TRBV5-4 and TRBJ2-7; D may be TRBD1 (6 bases). Trimming stripped 0 bases from V and 5 bases from J, with 9 bases between. CDR1 and CDR2 (germline): SGHNT, YYREEE (reference sequence). CDR3 length: 13 residues. The CDR3 bases are TGTGCCAGCAGCTTGGCCAACAGGGACGAGCAGTACTTC. It encodes CASSLANRDEQYF.

The chain has TRBV11-2 and TRBJ1-3; the D gene is possibly TRBD1 (6 bases). Germline-derived CDR1 and CDR2 are SGHAT and FQNNGV. V was cut by 6 bases and J by 2 bases, with 20 bases left in between. This CDR3 comprises 17 residues. The CDR3 DNA reads as TGTGCCAGCAGAAAACTGGGGGGGCCTCGCGCTGGAAACACCATATATTTT. Protein product: CASRKLGGPRAGNTIYF. Drawing the rest from reference TRBV11-2 and TRBJ1-3, the complete variable domain is EAGVAQSPRYKIIEKRQSVAFWCNPISGHATLYWYQQILGQGPKLLIQFQNNGVVDDSQLPKDRFSAERLKGVDSTLKIQPAKLEDSAVYLCASRKLGGPRAGNTIYFGEGSWLTVV.

The gene calls are TRBV28 and TRBJ1-3; D gene unclear. Trimming took off 2 bases at V and 0 bases at J, with 11 bases between the two ends. There are 16 residues in the CDR3. In germline, CDR1 is MDHEN, CDR2 SYDVKM. The CDR3 DNA sequence: TGTGCCAGCAGTTTACCGGAGGGCCCCTCTGGAAACACCATATATTTT. Protein product: CASSLPEGPSGNTIYF.

V usage is TRBV30 and J usage is TRBJ2-7, with 14 bases lining up with TRBD2. Germline V gene sequence: CDR1 GTSNPN, CDR2 SVGIG (reference sequence). The V segment lost 0 bases and the J segment 0 bases; nucleotides outside the gene matches: 7. The CDR3 totals 18 residues. CDR3 residues: CAWSVVGLAGGTSYEQYF. DNA for the CDR3: TGTGCCTGGAGTGTGGTAGGACTAGCGGGGGGCACCTCCTACGAGCAGTACTTC. Using reference TRBV30 and TRBJ2-7 for the parts outside the CDR3, the full variable domain is SQTIHQWPATLVQPVGSPLSLECTVEGTSNPNLYWYRQAAGRGLQLLFYSVGIGQISSEVPQNLSASRPQDRQFILSSKKLLLSDSGFYLCAWSVVGLAGGTSYEQYFGPGTRLTVT.

This rearrangement joins TRBV6-2 or TRBV6-3 to TRBJ2-7; 7 bases align to TRBD2. J was trimmed by 1 base and V by 4 bases; bases with no gene match: 1. Germline loops: CDR1 MNHEY, CDR2 SVGEGT. The CDR3 covers 13 residues. This CDR3 is CASSLRGSYEQYF. The DNA for the CDR3 is TGTGCCAGCAGTTTGCGGGGGTCCTACGAGCAGTACTTC.

The rearrangement uses TRBV11-2 and TRBJ1-1; weak D call: TRBD1 (5 bases). Between the trimmed V and J ends, which lost 2 bases and 2 bases, there was a span of 12 bases. The CDR3 extends over 15 amino acids. CDR1 and CDR2 (germline): SGHAT, FQNNGV. DNA of the CDR3: TGTGCCAGCAGCTTATTTAGGGGAAGTAACACTGAAGCTTTCTTT. Translation gives CASSLFRGSNTEAFF.

This sequence joins TRBV7-3 and TRBJ2-2, with TRBD2 matching over 7 bases. Germline V gives CDR1 SGHTA, CDR2 FQGTGA. J lost 6 bases, V lost 5 bases, and 15 bases had no gene match. This CDR3 is built from 17 residues. The CDR3: CASSLGGGGGAPGELFF. The CDR3 region has the DNA TGTGCCAGCAGCCTGGGTGGTGGCGGGGGTGCACCCGGGGAGCTGTTTTTT. The whole variable domain, remainder taken from reference TRBV7-3 and TRBJ2-2, is GAGVSQTPSNKVTEKGKYVELRCDPISGHTALYWYRQSLGQGPEFLIYFQGTGAADDSGLPNDRFFAVRPEGSVSTLKIQRTERGDSAVYLCASSLGGGGGAPGELFFGEGSRLTVL.

This chain joins TRBV6-5 and TRBJ1-6; D is ambiguous. The CDR3 runs 15 residues. V lost 0 bases to trimming and J lost 9 bases, with 12 bases between them. Looked up from germline, CDR1 is MNHEY and CDR2 is SVGAGI. CDR3 coding DNA: TGTGCCAGCAGTTACTCAACGGGGAACCGTTCACCCCTCCACTTT. Translated, it gives CASSYSTGNRSPLHF.

The genes are TRBV13 and TRBJ2-3; 9 bases are a match to TRBD2. The germline gives CDR1 PRHDT, CDR2 FYEKMQ (reference sequence). This CDR3 comprises 15 residues. The trim removed 5 bases at V and 1 base at J, leaving 4 bases unmatched. DNA of the CDR3: TGTGCCAGCAGCCGACGGACTAGCGGCACAGATACGCAGTATTTT. It encodes CASSRRTSGTDTQYF. The full variable domain, completed using reference TRBV13 and TRBJ2-3, is AAGVIQSPRHLIKEKRETATLKCYPIPRHDTVYWYQQGPGQDPQFLISFYEKMQSDKGSIPDRFSAQQFSDYHSELNMSSLELGDSALYFCASSRRTSGTDTQYFGPGTRLTVL.